This is a list of T cell receptor beta chains from one sample in a study of T cell changes during pregnancy in multiple sclerosis. Clones were read by immunoSEQ multiplex PCR, and TCRdb kept only the in-frame ones, dropping some. Of about 70,000 clones listed, roughly 94% are singletons. Sequencing used peripheral blood, obtained in the third trimester of pregnancy. The receptors here all came from a female donor with multiple sclerosis, enrolled in a pregnancy study. Each CDR3 is given with its conserved first and last residue. A D gene is named only where the DNA matches it firmly. Only part of the rows carry a size: once, few, many, or a class if the clone is expanded.

>TRBV9|TRBJ2-7|TRBD2|16|few
TGTGCCAGCAGCCACCGGACTAGCGGGGGGGCGGGCGAGCAGTACTTC
CASSHRTSGGAGEQYF
>TRBV5-6|TRBJ1-5|-|14|-
TGTGCCAGCAGCTTGGTCGGTAGCAATCAGCCCCAGCATTTT
CASSLVGSNQPQHF
>TRBV30|TRBJ1-3|-|16|-
TGTGCCTGGAGTGTACTGCCATTCGGCTCTGGAAACACCATATATTTT
CAWSVLPFGSGNTIYF
>TRBV6-1|TRBJ1-1|TRBD1|15|-
TGTGCCAGCAACCCCGGGGCAGGGGGCGGTCTTGGAGCTTTCTTT
CASNPGAGGGLGAFF
>TRBV18|TRBJ2-5|TRBD1|13|-
TGTGCCAGCGCACAGGGGGTACGGGAGACCCAGTACTTC
CASAQGVRETQYF
>TRBV5-4|TRBJ2-1|-|13|-
TGTGCCAGCAGCTTACAGGGCCGGGATGAGCAGTTCTTC
CASSLQGRDEQFF
>TRBV6-4|TRBJ1-6|-|13|-
TGTGCCAGCAGTGAGGACAATAATTCACCCCTCCACTTT
CASSEDNNSPLHF
>TRBV19|TRBJ2-3|-|17|-
TGTGCCAGCGAGGGTGGGGGGGCCCGGCCTAGCACAGATACGCAGTATTTT
CASEGGGARPSTDTQYF
>TRBV19|TRBJ2-2|-|16|-
TGTGCCAGTAGTAAATTGGGACACGATTCCCCCGGGGAGCTGTTTTTT
CASSKLGHDSPGELFF
>TRBV11-2|TRBJ2-3|-|15|-
TGTGCCAGCAGCTTTACGGGGGATAGCACAGATACGCAGTATTTT
CASSFTGDSTDTQYF
>TRBV9|TRBJ2-5|-|15|once
TGTGCCAGCAGCCCTCAACTAGGTTTCCAAGAGACCCAGTACTTC
CASSPQLGFQETQYF
>TRBV25-1|TRBJ2-1|-|13|-
TGTGCCAGCAGTGACGAGGGTGTCAATGAGCAGTTCTTC
CASSDEGVNEQFF
>TRBV19|TRBJ2-6|-|15|-
TGTGCCAGTAGTAAGGGGGGGTCTGGGGCCAACGTCCTGACTTTC
CASSKGGSGANVLTF
>TRBV6-1|TRBJ2-7|TRBD2|15|-
TGTGCCAGCAGTGAAGCTGGCCGGGAGGCCTACGAGCAGTACTTC
CASSEAGREAYEQYF
>TRBV12-5|TRBJ1-1|-|16|-
TGTGCTAGTGGGGGAAATAGGGGCCCCATGAACACTGAAGCTTTCTTT
CASGGNRGPMNTEAFF
>TRBV21-1|TRBJ2-2|-|11|many
TGTCCGACGGCAGGCACCGGGGAGCTGTTTTTT
CPTAGTGELFF
>TRBV11-2|TRBJ2-2|-|15|-
TGTGCCAGCAGCTTAGGAGGTCGGCACACCGGGGAGCTGTTTTTT
CASSLGGRHTGELFF
>TRBV18|TRBJ2-5|-|14|-
TGTGCCAGCTCACCCCGCAGGGTGGGAGAGACCCAGTACTTC
CASSPRRVGETQYF
>TRBV7-9|TRBJ1-2|TRBD1|15|-
TGTGCCAGCAGCCCTCCCACAGGGGCTGGTGGGGGCTACACCTTC
CASSPPTGAGGGYTF
>TRBV10-2|TRBJ1-1|-|15|-
TGCGCCAGCAGTGAGTCCCCTTACAGGAACACTGAAGCTTTCTTT
CASSESPYRNTEAFF
>TRBV6-1|TRBJ2-1|TRBD2|13|-
TGTGCCAGCAGTGGTCTAGCGGGGGATGAGCAGTTCTTC
CASSGLAGDEQFF
>TRBV5-6|TRBJ2-5|TRBD2|15|-
TGTGCCAGCAGCTTGGGCACTAGCGGGCGAGAGACCCAGTACTTC
CASSLGTSGRETQYF
>TRBV19|TRBJ2-7|TRBD2|16|-
TGTGCCAGTAGTAGGAGCGGGGGGGCCCTTCACTACGAGCAGTACTTC
CASSRSGGALHYEQYF
>TRBV2|TRBJ2-3|-|18|-
TGTGCCAGCAGCTTACTCGGAACTGGGGGGGGCCTCACAGATACGCAGTATTTT
CASSLLGTGGGLTDTQYF
>TRBV4-2|TRBJ2-7|TRBD1|18|-
TGTGCCAGCAGCCAAGCGTCCCAGGGGGCGCCTTCGTCCTACGAGCAGTACTTC
CASSQASQGAPSSYEQYF
>TRBV6-4|TRBJ1-2|-|14|-
TGTGCCAGCAGTCCCTCAGGGGTCGGCTATGGCTACACCTTC
CASSPSGVGYGYTF
>TRBV25-1|TRBJ1-1|TRBD1|17|-
TGTGCCAGCAGTGAATATGGGACAGGGAGCATGAACACTGAAGCTTTCTTT
CASSEYGTGSMNTEAFF
>TRBV20-1|TRBJ1-1|-|11|-
TGCAGTGCGGAGAGGGACACTGAAGCTTTCTTT
CSAERDTEAFF
>TRBV5-1|TRBJ2-1|-|15|-
TGCGCCAGCAGCTTGACTAGAAGCTCCTACAATGAGCAGTTCTTC
CASSLTRSSYNEQFF
>TRBV6-4|TRBJ2-6|TRBD1|16|-
TGTGCCAGCAGTGACTTGACAGGGACTGGGGCCAACGTCCTGACTTTC
CASSDLTGTGANVLTF
>TRBV10-3|TRBJ2-5|-|15|-
TGTGCCATCAGTGAGGAGGGCGGGCAGTTGACGACCCAGTACTTC
CAISEEGGQLTTQYF
>TRBV27|TRBJ2-7|-|13|-
TGTGCCAGCAGAGAGACAGCGACCTACGAGCAGTACTTC
CASRETATYEQYF
>TRBV9|TRBJ2-2|-|15|-
TGTGCCAGCAGCGTAGTTCAGGGCGGGGTTGGGGAGCTGTTTTTT
CASSVVQGGVGELFF
>TRBV6-5|TRBJ2-7|-|16|-
TGTGCCAGCAGTTACTCGGCGCGGGGGCCGTCCTACGAGCAGTACTTC
CASSYSARGPSYEQYF
>TRBV5-1|TRBJ1-3|TRBD1|16|-
TGCGCCAGCAGCGGTCCCCCGGGACAGGGGGGAAACACCATATATTTT
CASSGPPGQGGNTIYF
>TRBV2|TRBJ2-1|-|16|-
TGTGCCAGCGTAATTAGCGCAGCGAGCTCCTACAATGAGCAGTTCTTC
CASVISAASSYNEQFF
>TRBV5-1|TRBJ1-1|-|14|-
TGCGCCAGCAGCTCGGACACTTCTAGGACTGAAGCTTTCTTT
CASSSDTSRTEAFF
>TRBV19|TRBJ2-6|TRBD2|17|-
TGTGCCAGTACCAACTCCTTGGGCGGGGGTCAAGCCAACGTCCTGACTTTC
CASTNSLGGGQANVLTF
>TRBV19|TRBJ1-1|TRBD1|16|-
TGTGCCAGTAGTATACACGGGACAGGGGGCTACACTGAAGCTTTCTTT
CASSIHGTGGYTEAFF
>TRBV15|TRBJ2-5|-|17|-
TGTGCCACCAGCAGAGATGCGGGTCCGAGGGGAGGAGAGACCCAGTACTTC
CATSRDAGPRGGETQYF
>TRBV7-8|TRBJ1-3|-|16|-
TGTGCCAGCAGCTTAGTTACGGTCCGCTCTGGAAACACCATATATTTT
CASSLVTVRSGNTIYF
>TRBV27|TRBJ2-7|-|15|-
TGTGCCAGCAGTTTAGCCAGGCTCCCCTCCTACGAGCAGTACTTC
CASSLARLPSYEQYF
>TRBV19|TRBJ2-1|TRBD1|16|once
TGTGCCAGTAGTATTCGCCAGACAGGGGGCTTCAGTGAGCAGTTCTTC
CASSIRQTGGFSEQFF
>TRBV19|TRBJ1-6|-|14|once
TGTGCCTCCCAAGCAGTCACCCAGGGTTCACCCCTCCACTTT
CASQAVTQGSPLHF
>TRBV10-3|TRBJ1-6|-|15|-
TGTGCCATCAGTGAGTCAGAGAGGGAGTTGTCACCCCTCCACTTT
CAISESERELSPLHF
>TRBV5-4|TRBJ2-7|-|13|-
TGTGCCAGCAGCTTGGCCGGGGTCTACGAGCAGTACTTC
CASSLAGVYEQYF
>TRBV9|TRBJ2-1|TRBD2|13|-
TGTGCCAGCAATCTCGGGGGGGACAATGAGCAGTTCTTC
CASNLGGDNEQFF
>TRBV30|TRBJ2-2|TRBD2|16|-
TGTGCCTGGAATGGACTAGCGGGGGGAAACACCGGGGAGCTGTTTTTT
CAWNGLAGGNTGELFF
>TRBV7-2|TRBJ2-5|-|14|-
TGTGCCAGCAGCTTAGAAGCAGGGATGGAGACCCAGTACTTC
CASSLEAGMETQYF
>TRBV7-2|TRBJ2-7|TRBD1|14|-
TGTGCCAGCAGCTTCGGACAGGGATCCTACGAGCAGTACTTC
CASSFGQGSYEQYF
>TRBV27|TRBJ2-7|TRBD1|15|-
TGTGCCAGCAGTTTGGGACAGGCGGGATACTACGAGCAGTACTTC
CASSLGQAGYYEQYF
>TRBV7-2|TRBJ2-5|TRBD2|16|-
TGTGCCAGCAGCTTAGGGACTAGCGGGGAGGGGGAGACCCAGTACTTC
CASSLGTSGEGETQYF